A single sample is the source of the 24 T cell receptor beta chains below, sequenced in a study of blood T cell repertoires in COVID-19. Measured with immunoSEQ multiplex PCR; TCRdb has only the in-frame clones, and not every one. In the table there are roughly 190,000 clones, about 80% of which are singletons. Sequenced sample: peripheral blood. The receptors were gathered from a human donor with acute or convalescent COVID-19. The donor label of this sample is uncertain.

The rearrangement links TRBV7-2 to TRBJ2-1; 10 nucleotides match TRBD2. CDR1 is SGHTA, CDR2 FQGNSA, per germline. This CDR3 has 17 residues. V shed 2 bases and J 6 bases; nucleotides not matched to a gene: 10. The CDR3 sequence is CASSLSLGSGGANEQFF. The CDR3 bases are TGTGCCAGCAGCTTAAGTCTCGGGAGCGGGGGGGCCAATGAGCAGTTCTTC.

As regards this clone: Other nucleotide sequences from this sample produce the same CDR3. The chain employs TRBV7-3 and TRBJ2-3; 9 bases are shared with TRBD2. Germline V gene data show CDR1 as SGHTA and CDR2 as FQGTGA. V lost 4 bases to trimming and J lost 2 bases; unmatched junction nucleotides: 1. The CDR3 length is 14 residues. The DNA of the CDR3 is TGTGCCAGCAGCTCGGGACTAGCCACAGATACGCAGTATTTT. This sequence encodes CASSSGLATDTQYF.

The chain couples TRBV30 to TRBJ1-3, with D unresolved. V lost 0 bases and J 2 bases, leaving 8 bases between the germline ends. Germline V gene sequence: CDR1 GTSNPN, CDR2 SVGIG (reference sequence). The CDR3 sequence is 14 residues long. The CDR3 is CAWSVFPAGNTIYF. The CDR3 nucleotides read TGTGCCTGGAGTGTATTTCCAGCTGGAAACACCATATATTTT.

V is TRBV5-4 and J is TRBJ1-2; possibly TRBD1 for D (6 bases). From germline, CDR1 is SGHNT and CDR2 YYREEE (reference sequence). The CDR3 extends over 15 amino acids. Trimming took 5 bases from V and 3 from J, leaving 17 bases between them. CDR3 amino acids: CASSETGDGYYGYTF. The CDR3 DNA sequence: TGTGCCAGCAGTGAGACAGGCGACGGATACTATGGCTACACCTTC.

This clone was recorded a few times. This rearrangement joins TRBV5-4 to TRBJ2-5; TRBD2 aligns across 7 bases. Looked up from germline, CDR1 is SGHNT and CDR2 is YYREEE (reference sequence). CDR3 length equals 16 residues. V lost 0 bases to trimming and J lost 1 base; unmatched junction nucleotides: 6. CDR3 coding DNA: TGTGCCAGCAGCTTGGGGGAACTAGCGTCCCAAGAGACCCAGTACTTC. The encoded protein is CASSLGELASQETQYF.

This rearrangement joins TRBV3-1 (or the pseudogene TRBV3-2) to TRBJ1-1; 7 nucleotides match TRBD1. The CDR3 is made up of 13 amino acids. Germline CDR1 LGHDT, CDR2 YNNKEL (reference sequence). Unmatched junction bases numbered 2, after V lost 7 bases and J lost 0 bases. CDR3 DNA sequence: TGTGCCAGCAAACAGGGGTTGAACACTGAAGCTTTCTTT. Translating gives CASKQGLNTEAFF.

This clone was counted a single time. V is TRBV18 and J is TRBJ2-3; D gene uncertain. The CDR3 runs 13 residues. V lost 3 bases, J lost 6 bases, and 10 bases lay in between. CDR1 is KGHSH and CDR2 is LQKENI in the germline V gene. DNA for the CDR3: TGTGCCAGCTCACCTAATAGTGATGATACGCAGTATTTT. It specifies CASSPNSDDTQYF.

The chain links TRBV11-2 to TRBJ2-5; D is undetermined. CDR1 is SGHAT, CDR2 FQNNGV, per germline. This CDR3 region has 14 residues. V shed 1 base and J shed 1 base, with 7 bases lying between them. CDR3 nucleotides: TGTGCCAGCAGCTTAGTGGGCCCCCAAGAGACCCAGTACTTC. Amino acid sequence: CASSLVGPQETQYF.

The rearrangement joins TRBV3-1 (or the pseudogene TRBV3-2) to TRBJ1-5; 9 bases fit TRBD1. CDR1 is LGHDT and CDR2 is YNNKEL in the germline V gene (reference sequence). The CDR3 is made up of 16 amino acids. Losses at the gene ends were 3 bases for V and 7 bases for J; bases not matched to a gene: 10. The CDR3 spells CASSQGDRVIGQPQHF. CDR3 nucleotides: TGTGCCAGCAGCCAGGGGGACAGGGTGATTGGACAGCCCCAGCATTTT.

J is TRBJ2-6 and V is TRBV13; D is unresolved. V lost 1 base and J 0 bases, leaving 7 bases between the germline ends. The germline V gene encodes CDR1 PRHDT and CDR2 FYEKMQ (reference sequence). This CDR3 has 16 residues. As DNA, the CDR3 is TGTGCCAGCAGCTTAGTTTCTTTCTCTGGGGCCAACGTCCTGACTTTC. Encoded protein: CASSLVSFSGANVLTF.

The chain couples TRBV7-2 to TRBJ2-1; possible D gene TRBD2, 6 bases. V dropped 5 bases and J dropped 6 bases, with 8 bases sitting between them. The CDR3 totals 12 residues. Germline V gene data show CDR1 as SGHTA and CDR2 as FQGNSA. The CDR3 reads CASSSGLNEQFF. The CDR3, as DNA: TGTGCCAGCAGCAGCGGGCTCAATGAGCAGTTCTTC.

The chain carries TRBV12-3 or TRBV12-4 and TRBJ1-2; no definite D call. This CDR3 is built from 12 residues. V lost 6 bases, J lost 8 bases, and 13 bases lay in between. The CDR3 protein is CASSSTPYGYTF. As DNA, the CDR3 is TGTGCCAGCAGCTCTACCCCCTACGGCTACACCTTC.

Remarks on this clone: At one of its ends the junction is not consistent with the germline gene, which may arise from a read error. The V gene is TRBV11-2, the J gene TRBJ1-6; D remains unclear. The CDR3 contains 14 residues. Germline CDR1 SGHAT, CDR2 FQNNGV. The CDR3 DNA sequence: TGTGCCAGCAGCACGTCGGGGTTTGGTTCATCCCTCCACTTT. Its protein product is CASSTSGFGSSLHF.

The chain combines TRBV6-2 or TRBV6-3 with TRBJ2-5; 9 nucleotides agree with TRBD2. Per germline, CDR1 MNHEY and CDR2 SVGEGT. Unmatched junction bases numbered 11, after V lost 7 bases and J lost 5 bases. This CDR3 comprises 15 residues. This CDR3 reads CASTPLAGGQETQYF. The CDR3 DNA reads TGTGCCAGCACCCCGTTGGCGGGGGGGCAGGAGACCCAGTACTTC.

The chain employs TRBV28 and TRBJ2-7; 9 bases align to TRBD1. This CDR3 is built from 15 residues. Germline V lookup: CDR1 MDHEN, CDR2 SYDVKM. The J segment lost 4 bases and the V segment lost 3 bases, leaving 7 bases of the junction unmatched. The CDR3: CASSFRDRVLYEQYF. In DNA, the CDR3 is TGTGCCAGCAGTTTCCGGGACAGGGTTCTTTACGAGCAGTACTTC.

As for this clone: Within the sample, other DNA sequences also encode this same CDR3. The V call is TRBV5-1, the J call TRBJ1-2, with D uncertain. Trimming removed 4 bases from V and 2 bases from J, with 6 bases in between. Germline assignment: CDR1 SGHRS and CDR2 YFSETQ. This CDR3 spans 12 amino acids. The CDR3 loop is CASSPGNYGYTF. CDR3 nucleotides: TGCGCCAGCAGCCCGGGGAACTATGGCTACACCTTC. The complete variable domain, with remaining parts taken from reference TRBV5-1 and TRBJ1-2, reads KAGVTQTPRYLIKTRGQQVTLSCSPISGHRSVSWYQQTPGQGLQFLFEYFSETQRNKGNFPGRFSGRQFSNSRSEMNVSTLELGDSALYLCASSPGNYGYTFGSGTRLTVV.

The V and J genes are TRBV5-6 and TRBJ2-3, with D possibly matching TRBD2 (5 bases). The length of the CDR3 is 14 residues. The germline V gene has CDR1 SGHDT and CDR2 YYEEEE. Trimming pared 3 bases from V and 0 bases from J, leaving 8 bases between. The CDR3 bases are TGTGCCAGCAGCTCGGAGGCTAGCACAGATACGCAGTATTTT. It encodes CASSSEASTDTQYF.

The chain is built from TRBV6-6 and TRBJ1-6; perhaps TRBD1 as D (6 bases). The CDR3 has 16 amino acids. V was trimmed by 8 bases and J by 7 bases, leaving 21 bases between them. CDR1 is MNHNY, CDR2 SVGAGI, per germline (reference sequence). In DNA, the CDR3 is TGTGCCAGCGCCTACCAGGGGCCCTCTAGGAATTCACCCCTCCACTTT. Protein: CASAYQGPSRNSPLHF.

This clone was counted once. The genes are TRBV5-8 and TRBJ2-1; 8 bases agree with TRBD1. CDR1 is SGHTS, CDR2 YDEGEE, per germline. The CDR3 has 14 residues. After removal of 4 bases from V and 4 bases from J, the junction contained 4 bases not matched to a gene. The DNA of the CDR3 is TGTGCCAGCAGCGGGAGGACAGGGTACAATGAGCAGTTCTTC. Its translation: CASSGRTGYNEQFF.

In this sample, this clone turned up a few times. Different DNA sequences within this sample yield the same CDR3. The rearrangement links TRBV3-1 (or the pseudogene TRBV3-2) to TRBJ2-2; 7 bases agree with TRBD2. The germline CDR1 and CDR2 sequences are LGHDT and YNNKEL (reference sequence). The V segment lost 3 bases and the J segment 4 bases; nucleotides outside the gene matches: 2. The CDR3 sequence is 14 residues long. CDR3 nucleotides: TGTGCCAGCAGCCACTGGGGGGGCACCGGGGAGCTGTTTTTT. It translates to CASSHWGGTGELFF.

This chain uses TRBV21-1 with TRBJ2-7; TRBD2 was called by the table and not checked on the DNA. TRBV21-1 is shown as a pseudogene. CDR3 length equals 15 residues. In DNA, the CDR3 is TGTGCCAGCAGATGCGTTAGCGTAACGACCTACGAGCAGTACTTC. This codes for CASRCVSVTTYEQYF.

The V and J genes are TRBV7-3 and TRBJ2-7; possibly TRBD1 for D (8 bases). The V gene lost 5 bases and the J gene lost 6 bases, with 17 bases spanning the gap. The CDR3 sequence is 14 residues long. Germline CDR1 is SGHTA and CDR2 is FQGTGA. CDR3 loop: CASSEGTGLGEQYF. The CDR3 coding sequence is TGTGCCAGCAGCGAGGGGACAGGACTAGGCGAGCAGTACTTC.

The chain combines TRBV7-9 with TRBJ2-5; 7 bases align to TRBD1. Per germline, CDR1 SEHNR and CDR2 FQNEAQ (reference sequence). After removal of 1 base from V and 0 bases from J, the junction contained 5 bases not matched to a gene. The CDR3 runs to 16 residues. The chain's CDR3 is CASSLVGQGDQETQYF. The CDR3, as DNA: TGTGCCAGCAGCTTAGTCGGGCAGGGGGACCAAGAGACCCAGTACTTC. Combining the CDR3 with reference TRBV7-9 and TRBJ2-5 gives the whole variable domain DTGVSQNPRHKITKRGQNVTFRCDPISEHNRLYWYRQTLGQGPEFLTYFQNEAQLEKSRLLSDRFSAERPKGSFSTLEIQRTEQGDSAMYLCASSLVGQGDQETQYFGPGTRLLVL.

In regard to this clone: The same CDR3 can be traced to other DNA sequences in this sample. J is TRBJ1-1 and V is TRBV19; maybe TRBD1 (6 bases). There are 14 residues in the CDR3. V was shortened by 5 bases and J by 1 base, with 11 bases between the two germline ends. Germline CDR1 LNHDA, CDR2 SQIVND (reference sequence). In DNA form, the CDR3 reads TGTGCCAGTAGTCTTCAGGGGAAGAACACTGAAGCTTTCTTT. This gives the protein CASSLQGKNTEAFF.